This T cell receptor (beta chain) was recovered during a study of blood T cell repertoires in COVID-19. The overall study: From the United States, Italy and Spain came samples of acute and convalescent COVID-19.

Sequenced by immunoSEQ multiplex PCR; TCRdb stores in-frame clones only, minus some. The data contain approximately 90,000 clones, more than 65% of them singletons. This CDR3 is 14 amino acids long. Trimming took 7 bases from V and 8 from J, leaving 20 bases between them. CDR1 and CDR2 (germline): MNHEY, SVGAGI. Patients of the Seattle cohort, enrolled during active infection, were followed longitudinally. The genes are TRBV6-5 and TRBJ1-1; the D gene is possibly TRBD1 (6 bases). The sequencing input was peripheral blood. The receptor comes from a man in his 70s with COVID-19, enrolled during active disease. The CDR3 here is CASKFGGRTPEAFF. CDR3 DNA sequence: TGTGCCAGCAAGTTTGGGGGCCGAACGCCAGAAGCTTTCTTT.